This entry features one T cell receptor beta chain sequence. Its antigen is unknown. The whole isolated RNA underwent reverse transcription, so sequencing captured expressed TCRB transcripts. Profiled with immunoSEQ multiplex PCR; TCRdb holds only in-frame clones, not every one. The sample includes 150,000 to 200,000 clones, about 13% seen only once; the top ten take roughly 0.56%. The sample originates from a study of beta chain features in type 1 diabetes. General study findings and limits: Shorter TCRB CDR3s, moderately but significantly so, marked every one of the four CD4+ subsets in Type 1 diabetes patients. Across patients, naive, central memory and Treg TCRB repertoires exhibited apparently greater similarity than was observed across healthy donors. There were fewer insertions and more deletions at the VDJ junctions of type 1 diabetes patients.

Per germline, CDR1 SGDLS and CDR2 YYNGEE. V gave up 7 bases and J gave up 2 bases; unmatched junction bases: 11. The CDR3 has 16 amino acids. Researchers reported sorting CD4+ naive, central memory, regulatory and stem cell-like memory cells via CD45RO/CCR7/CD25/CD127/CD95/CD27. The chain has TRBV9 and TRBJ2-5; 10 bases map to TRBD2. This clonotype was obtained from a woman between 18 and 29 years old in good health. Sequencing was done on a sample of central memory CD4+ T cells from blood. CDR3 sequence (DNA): TGTGCCAGCTCACCACGGCGAGCGGGAGGGCAAGAGACCCAGTACTTC. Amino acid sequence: CASSPRRAGGQETQYF.